These T cell receptor beta chains were read from a single sample in a study of cytomegalovirus exposure and HLA in healthy donors. Clones were sequenced by immunoSEQ multiplex PCR, and TCRdb holds only the in-frame ones, with some missing. The table includes under 200,000 clones, around 80% detected once. Material for sequencing was PBMCs. These receptors were obtained from a woman aged 50 to 65 in good health and CMV-seronegative. The CDR3 runs from the conserved cysteine through the conserved F or W. The D gene is left open where the match is weak. Where a row states a size, it is once, few, many or the class of an expanded clone; other rows omit it.

j_gene | d_gene | abundance | v_gene | len | CDR3nt | CDR3aa
TRBJ1-1 | - | - | TRBV7-9 | 17 | TGTGCCAGCAGCTTAACAGACGGGCAGGGTGTTAACACTGAAGCTTTCTTT | CASSLTDGQGVNTEAFF
TRBJ1-5 | - | - | TRBV7-6 | 12 | TGTGCCAGCAAGGGAGTAAATCAGCCCCAGCATTTT | CASKGVNQPQHF
TRBJ2-2 | - | - | TRBV15 | 15 | TGTGCCACCAGCAGCAGAACAGGGAACACCGGGGAGCTGTTTTTT | CATSSRTGNTGELFF
TRBJ2-7 | - | - | TRBV7-8 | 14 | TGTGCCAGCAGCTTCCCGGGACTTGCCTACGAGCAGTACTTC | CASSFPGLAYEQYF
TRBJ2-3 | TRBD2 | - | TRBV9 | 16 | TGTGCCAGCAGCGTAGAGGGAAGCGGGGGCCCAGATACGCAGTATTTT | CASSVEGSGGPDTQYF
TRBJ1-4 | - | once | TRBV30 | 13 | TGTGCCTGGAGTTCTGAGCCTTACGAAAAACTGTTTTTT | CAWSSEPYEKLFF
TRBJ2-3 | TRBD1 | - | TRBV2 | 14 | TGTGCCAGCACCGACAGGGGGCGCATGGATACGCAGTATTTT | CASTDRGRMDTQYF
TRBJ2-1 | TRBD2 | - | TRBV7-9 | 16 | TGTGCCAGCAGCTACCGGCTGGTAGCGGGGTTAGGTGAGCAGTTCTTC | CASSYRLVAGLGEQFF
TRBJ2-3 | - | - | TRBV6-5 | 14 | TGTGCCAGCAGTTACGACAGTGTCACAGATACGCAGTATTTT | CASSYDSVTDTQYF
TRBJ2-7 | - | - | TRBV11-3 | 15 | TGTGCCAGCAGCATGGACGGACTGATTATCTACGAGCAGTACTTC | CASSMDGLIIYEQYF
TRBJ2-1 | TRBD1 | - | TRBV12-5 | 14 | TGTGCTAGTGGTTCCGGGACAGGGGGCAATGAGCAGTTCTTC | CASGSGTGGNEQFF
TRBJ1-1 | - | once | TRBV7-2 | 16 | TGTGCCAGCAGCCCGCGTAACAGGGTTGGTGGCACTGAAGCTTTCTTT | CASSPRNRVGGTEAFF
TRBJ1-1 | TRBD1 | - | TRBV4-1 | 15 | TGCGCCAGCAGCCAAGTAGGGACAGCGAACACTGAAGCTTTCTTT | CASSQVGTANTEAFF
TRBJ2-1 | TRBD2 | - | TRBV6-1 | 15 | TGTGCCAGCAGTGGTGGACTAGCGGGAGCCAATGAGCAGTTCTTC | CASSGGLAGANEQFF
TRBJ1-6 | - | few | TRBV30 | 15 | TGTGCCTGGAGTACAGGGAGCTCCTATAATTCACCCCTCCACTTT | CAWSTGSSYNSPLHF
TRBJ2-5 | TRBD1 | - | TRBV5-1 | 15 | TGCGCCAGCAGCTTGTTTGTAGGGACAGAGGAGACCCAGTACTTC | CASSLFVGTEETQYF
TRBJ1-2 | TRBD1 | - | TRBV9 | 14 | TGTGCCAGCAGCGTAGAGGGAACAGGGGGAGGCTACACCTTC | CASSVEGTGGGYTF
TRBJ1-1 | - | - | TRBV19 | 14 | TGTGCCAGTAGTACCCCGGGAGGAAGGCTTGAAGCTTTCTTT | CASSTPGGRLEAFF
TRBJ2-7 | - | - | TRBV19 | 14 | TGTGCCAGTAGTATTCAGGCAGGAACCTACGAGCAGTACTTC | CASSIQAGTYEQYF
TRBJ2-5 | - | - | TRBV18 | 14 | TGTGCCAGCTCACGATTTGGAGAGCAAGAGACCCAGTACTTC | CASSRFGEQETQYF
TRBJ1-2 | - | - | TRBV29-1 | 12 | TGCAGCGTTGACAACTCTTTCTATGGCTACACCTTC | CSVDNSFYGYTF
TRBJ2-7 | - | - | TRBV7-2 | 15 | TGTGCCAGCAGCTTAGAGCCCCCGGGACTTCTCGAGCAGTACTTC | CASSLEPPGLLEQYF
TRBJ2-5 | TRBD2 | - | TRBV2 | 15 | TGTGCCAGCAGTGAGGTCAGCGGGAGAAGCGAGACCCAGTACTTC | CASSEVSGRSETQYF
TRBJ2-7 | TRBD2 | - | TRBV7-9 | 15 | TGTGCCAGCAGCGAGAAAGGACTAGCGGGGTTGGTGCAGTACTTC | CASSEKGLAGLVQYF
TRBJ2-1 | TRBD1 | - | TRBV6-5 | 11 | TGTGCCAGCGGGGACGGGACAGTATTGTTCTTC | CASGDGTVLFF
TRBJ1-2 | - | - | TRBV18 | 15 | TGTGCCAGCTCACCAAGTTCAGATTCTAACTATGGCTACACCTTC | CASSPSSDSNYGYTF
TRBJ2-7 | - | - | TRBV28 | 12 | TGTGCCAGCAGTGCCCCGAGCTACGAGCAGTACTTC | CASSAPSYEQYF
TRBJ1-2 | - | - | TRBV29-1 | 12 | TGCAGCGTGAGGGCCACTGTTTATGGCTACACCTTC | CSVRATVYGYTF
TRBJ1-2 | - | - | TRBV19 | 14 | TGTGCCAGTAGTGATCAGGGTACGGGCTATGGCTACACCTTC | CASSDQGTGYGYTF
TRBJ1-3 | - | - | TRBV7-9 | 14 | TGTGCCAGCAGCCACAGTCAGACTGGAAACACCATATATTTT | CASSHSQTGNTIYF
TRBJ2-3 | TRBD2 | - | TRBV15 | 22 | TGTGCCACCAGCAGTTATTTTCCCGGTGCTCTAGCGGGGGCCACTAGCACAGATACGCAGTATTTT | CATSSYFPGALAGATSTDTQYF
TRBJ2-2 | TRBD2 | - | TRBV7-3 | 15 | TGTGCCAGCAGCACGGGACTAATTAACACCGGGGAGCTGTTTTTT | CASSTGLINTGELFF
TRBJ2-1 | TRBD1 | - | TRBV7-9 | 16 | TGTGCCAGCAGCCCACCCACCCAGGGGGTATACAATGAGCAGTTCTTC | CASSPPTQGVYNEQFF
TRBJ2-1 | - | - | TRBV5-1 | 14 | TGCGCCAGCAGCCGGGATTTCTCCTACAATGAGCAGTTCTTC | CASSRDFSYNEQFF
TRBJ2-2 | TRBD1 | - | TRBV18 | 14 | TGTGCCAGCTCACCACCGGGACAGGGCGGGGAGCTGTTTTTT | CASSPPGQGGELFF
TRBJ1-2 | TRBD1 | - | TRBV6-1 | 14 | TGTGCCAGCAAATTGGACAGGCCTAACTATGGCTACACCTTC | CASKLDRPNYGYTF
TRBJ2-7 | - | - | TRBV7-2 | 14 | TGTGCCAGCAGACCGGGTGGAATGTCCTACGAGCAGTACTTC | CASRPGGMSYEQYF
TRBJ2-3 | TRBD2 | - | TRBV5-1 | 15 | TGCGCCACCTCGACTAGCGGGAGAAACACAGATACGCAGTATTTT | CATSTSGRNTDTQYF
TRBJ2-2 | - | - | TRBV7-8 | 15 | TGTGCCAGCAGCTCGGACAAGGTGAACACCGGGGAGCTGTTTTTT | CASSSDKVNTGELFF
TRBJ2-4 | TRBD1 | - | TRBV23-1 | 17 | TGCGCCAGCAGTCAATCGACAGGGACCCTAGCCAAAAACATTCAGTACTTC | CASSQSTGTLAKNIQYF
TRBJ1-3 | - | - | TRBV11-2 | 17 | TGTGCCAGCAGTTTGGACAGCTTTCTTCGCTCTGGAAACACCATATATTTT | CASSLDSFLRSGNTIYF
TRBJ2-2 | - | few | TRBV28 | 14 | TGTGCCAGCAGTTCTACCGCAAACACCGGGGAGCTGTTTTTT | CASSSTANTGELFF
TRBJ2-7 | TRBD2 | - | TRBV5-6 | 17 | TGTGCCAGCAGCTATGACGGGACTAGCGGACTTTCCTACGAGCAGTACTTC | CASSYDGTSGLSYEQYF
TRBJ1-6 | TRBD1 | - | TRBV9 | 14 | TGTGCCAGCAGCCTCCGACAGGGAAATTCACCCCTCCACTTT | CASSLRQGNSPLHF
TRBJ1-6 | TRBD1 | - | TRBV30 | 11 | TGTGCCTGGAGTGAGACAGGGGCCCTCCACTTT | CAWSETGALHF
TRBJ2-7 | TRBD2 | - | TRBV5-6 | 13 | TGTGCCAGCAGCTTGACTAGCGGGAGCGAGCAGTACTTC | CASSLTSGSEQYF
TRBJ1-5 | - | - | TRBV5-5 | 14 | TGTGCCAGCAGCCGGTGGGGGGAGGATCAGCCCCAGCATTTT | CASSRWGEDQPQHF
TRBJ2-2 | - | - | TRBV10-1 | 14 | TGCGCCAGCAGTGAGACGGGGGACACCGGGGAGCTGTTTTTT | CASSETGDTGELFF
TRBJ2-1 | TRBD2 | - | TRBV7-8 | 16 | TGTGCCAGCAGCCGAAGACTAGCGGGAGGGCTCAATGAGCAGTTCTTC | CASSRRLAGGLNEQFF